These 25 T cell receptor beta chains were sequenced from one sample in a study of beta chain features in type 1 diabetes. All of the isolated RNA was reverse transcribed, so expressed TCRB transcripts were sequenced. Measured with immunoSEQ multiplex PCR; TCRdb has only the in-frame clones, and not every one. Among some 500,000 clones listed, approximately 10% were seen once. The specimen sequenced was naive CD4+ T cells from blood. These receptors were taken from a woman between 18 and 29 years old in good health.

V is TRBV7-9 and J is TRBJ2-7, with D unclear. CDR3 length equals 15 residues. Germline assignment: CDR1 SEHNR and CDR2 FQNEAQ (reference sequence). V gave up 5 bases and J gave up 0 bases, with 14 bases separating them. This CDR3 reads CASSPGFGVSYEQYF. DNA for the CDR3: TGTGCCAGCAGCCCCGGGTTTGGGGTCTCCTACGAGCAGTACTTC.

This clone was detected a few times. The chain carries TRBV2 and TRBJ2-3; TRBD2 aligns across 10 bases. From germline, CDR1 is SNHLY and CDR2 FYNNEI. The CDR3 loop spans 13 amino acids. With V trimmed by 8 bases and J by 5 bases, 4 bases remained unmatched. The CDR3, as DNA: TGTGCCAGCTCTAGCGGGAGAGTAGATACGCAGTATTTT. This translates into CASSSGRVDTQYF.

Concerning this clone itself: The germline gene is not matched at one end of the junction; a read error may be the cause. CDR3 coding DNA: TGTGCCAGCAGATCCCAGGACAGGGGGCCGACGCGAAACTTT. As protein: CASRSQDRGPTRNF. V usage is TRBV2 and J usage is TRBJ1-4; 11 nucleotides align to TRBD1. CDR1 SNHLY and CDR2 FYNNEI come from the germline V gene. CDR3 length: 14 residues.

The genes are TRBV2 and TRBJ2-5, with D unresolved. CDR3 size: 13 residues. Germline V gene lookup returns CDR1 SNHLY and CDR2 FYNNEI. V shed 8 bases and J shed 3 bases, with 13 bases lying between them. DNA for the CDR3: TGTGCCAGCCGGTACGGCCTCAAAGAGACCCAGTACTTC. Translating it yields CASRYGLKETQYF.

This clone came up a few times. V and J are TRBV23-1 and TRBJ2-3, with D tentatively TRBD1 or TRBD2 (6 bases each). TRBV23-1 is placed among ORFs of uncertain function. Trimming left V 8 bases short and J 3 bases short, with 21 bases between. CDR3 length: 16 amino acids. For the CDR3, the DNA is TGCGCCAGCCTCCGTGTACGGGGGCCCGAAACAGATACGCAGTATTTT. Its protein is CASLRVRGPETDTQYF.

In its sample, this clone was seen a few times. V is TRBV28 and J is TRBJ2-4; no clear D. CDR1 is MDHEN, CDR2 SYDVKM, per germline. V was shortened by 9 bases and J by 0 bases, with 6 bases between the two germline ends. The CDR3 runs 12 residues. The CDR3 bases are TGTGCCAGTAGCCTAGCCAAAAACATTCAGTACTTC. It encodes CASSLAKNIQYF.

V gene TRBV15 combines with J gene TRBJ1-2, with TRBD1 matching over 8 bases. The CDR3 spans 13 residues. The ends lost 4 bases at V and 5 bases at J; junction bases unmatched: 3. Germline V CDR1 and CDR2: LNHNV, YYDKDF (reference sequence). The CDR3 region is CATSKGQGYGYTF. The CDR3 DNA is TGTGCCACCAGCAAAGGACAGGGTTATGGCTACACCTTC.

This chain links TRBV30 with TRBJ1-5; 9 bases match TRBD1. The CDR3 runs 13 residues. Germline V CDR1 and CDR2: GTSNPN, SVGIG (reference sequence). V lost 5 bases to trimming and J lost 7 bases; unmatched junction nucleotides: 6. CDR3 region: CAWAAGQGQPQHF. CDR3 nucleotides: TGTGCCTGGGCCGCGGGACAGGGACAGCCCCAGCATTTT.

This clone has just a few counts. V gene TRBV5-6 combines with J gene TRBJ2-1, with 9 bases aligning to TRBD2. The junction had 9 bases not matched to a gene; V was cut back by 0 bases and J by 5 bases. In germline, CDR1 is SGHDT, CDR2 YYEEEE. This CDR3 has 17 amino acids. This CDR3 is CASSLGPSGDIHNEQFF. CDR3 nucleotides: TGTGCCAGCAGCTTGGGTCCTAGCGGGGATATCCACAATGAGCAGTTCTTC.

This clone was seen only a few times. V gene TRBV29-1 combines with J gene TRBJ2-3, with D tentatively TRBD2 (5 bases). The CDR3 contains 14 residues. Trimming cost V 4 bases and J 0 bases, with 11 bases left between them. Per the germline V gene, CDR1 is SQVTM and CDR2 is ANQGSEA. The CDR3 DNA reads as TGCAGCGTTGTCCAGGACTCAAGCACAGATACGCAGTATTTT. Translating gives CSVVQDSSTDTQYF.

This clone was recorded a few times. The chain carries TRBV18 and TRBJ2-5; D may be TRBD1 (6 bases). The germline gives CDR1 KGHSH, CDR2 LQKENI. Trimming shortened V by 5 bases and J by 5 bases, and 9 bases separated the two germline ends. The CDR3 extends over 12 amino acids. The CDR3 protein is CASSSQGETQYF. In DNA form, the CDR3 reads TGTGCCAGCTCATCACAGGGTGAGACCCAGTACTTC.

This clone has a handful of counts. The chain employs TRBV29-1 and TRBJ2-1; weak D call: TRBD1 (5 bases). With 5 bases removed from V and 6 bases from J, the gap between germline ends came to 17 bases. Germline CDR1 is SQVTM and CDR2 is ANQGSEA. This CDR3 is 14 amino acids long. CDR3 protein: CSVPPGLFGNEQFF. The CDR3 DNA is TGCAGCGTTCCACCAGGGTTATTTGGCAATGAGCAGTTCTTC.

In its sample, this clone was seen a few times. CDR3 protein: CASSPDRSYGYTF. CDR3 in DNA: TGTGCCAGCAGCCCGGACAGGAGCTATGGCTACACCTTC. This chain uses TRBV6-5 with TRBJ1-2; 7 bases match TRBD1. The CDR3 spans 13 residues. The V gene end was trimmed by 6 bases and the J gene end by 4 bases; junction bases not matched to a gene: 5. From germline, CDR1 is MNHEY and CDR2 SVGAGI.

In its sample, this clone was seen a few times. The J gene is TRBJ2-2, the V gene TRBV11-2; D remains ambiguous. The V and J ends lost 2 bases and 7 bases respectively, with 8 bases between them. The germline CDR1 and CDR2 sequences are SGHAT and FQNNGV. There are 13 residues in the CDR3. The CDR3 region is CASSLRVDGELFF. As DNA, the CDR3 is TGTGCCAGCAGCTTACGCGTGGACGGGGAGCTGTTTTTT.

The CDR3 region has the DNA TGTGCCAGCTCACCATCTGCCACCTCCTACGAGCAGTACTTC. It is translated as CASSPSATSYEQYF. The chain couples TRBV18 to TRBJ2-7; D is undetermined. V lost 2 bases and J 0 bases, leaving 8 bases between the germline ends. CDR1 KGHSH and CDR2 LQKENI come from the germline V gene. The CDR3 extends over 14 amino acids. The entire variable domain, with the rest obtained from reference TRBV18 and TRBJ2-7, is as follows: NAGVMQNPRHLVRRRGQEARLRCSPMKGHSHVYWYRQLPEEGLKFMVYLQKENIIDESGMPKERFSAEFPKEGPSILRIQQVVRGDSAAYFCASSPSATSYEQYFGPGTRLTVT.

The rearrangement joins TRBV5-1 to TRBJ2-1, with TRBD2 matching 7 bases. Per germline, CDR1 SGHRS and CDR2 YFSETQ. The CDR3 has 15 residues. With 3 bases clipped from V and 5 bases from J, the junction kept 8 bases outside the gene matches. CDR3 nucleotide sequence: TGCGCCAGCAGCTGGATCGGGACTACTGACAATGAGCAGTTCTTC. Encoded protein: CASSWIGTTDNEQFF.

This clone was counted between two and nine times. The chain has TRBV27 and TRBJ1-4; D is unclear. Germline assignment: CDR1 MNHEY and CDR2 SMNVEV (reference sequence). Trimming stripped 3 bases from V and 7 bases from J, with 9 bases between. The length of the CDR3 is 13 residues. The CDR3 spells CASSFRESEKLFF. In DNA, the CDR3 is TGTGCCAGCAGTTTCCGGGAAAGTGAAAAACTGTTTTTT.

This clone has more than one count but fewer than ten. The chain has TRBV28 and TRBJ1-2, with D maybe TRBD1 (6 bases). The length of the CDR3 is 15 residues. Germline V gene data show CDR1 as MDHEN and CDR2 as SYDVKM. V dropped 6 bases and J dropped 2 bases, with 16 bases sitting between them. In DNA, the CDR3 is TGTGCCAGCAGCCCCCTTCGGGACAAAAACTATGGCTACACCTTC. As protein: CASSPLRDKNYGYTF.

This clone was counted a few times. For the CDR3, the DNA is TGTGCCAGCAGCGTAGTGAGCCAGGGGGCGCGGGATGGCTACACCTTC. Its translation: CASSVVSQGARDGYTF. The genes are TRBV9 and TRBJ1-2; 8 bases are a match to TRBD1. The V segment lost 0 bases and the J segment 6 bases; nucleotides outside the gene matches: 10. Germline V gene lookup returns CDR1 SGDLS and CDR2 YYNGEE. This CDR3 region has 16 residues. The full variable domain, completed using reference TRBV9 and TRBJ1-2, is DSGVTQTPKHLITATGQRVTLRCSPRSGDLSVYWYQQSLDQGLQFLIQYYNGEERAKGNILERFSAQQFPDLHSELNLSSLELGDSALYFCASSVVSQGARDGYTFGSGTRLTVV.

This clone was counted many times. CDR3 DNA: TGTGCCAGCAGCTCACTACTGACAGCCGGGGAGCTGTTTTTT. This sequence encodes CASSSLLTAGELFF. V usage is TRBV7-9 and J usage is TRBJ2-2, with D possibly TRBD1 on 5 matching bases. The germline V gene encodes CDR1 SEHNR and CDR2 FQNEAQ (reference sequence). V was pared by 4 bases and J by 6 bases, with 12 bases between. This CDR3 spans 14 amino acids. The full variable domain, completed using reference TRBV7-9 and TRBJ2-2, is DTGVSQNPRHKITKRGQNVTFRCDPISEHNRLYWYRQTLGQGPEFLTYFQNEAQLEKSRLLSDRFSAERPKGSFSTLEIQRTEQGDSAMYLCASSSLLTAGELFFGEGSRLTVL.

This clone has only a few counts. The gene calls are TRBV28 and TRBJ1-6; no firm D call. Trimming removed 5 bases at V and 0 bases at J, with 11 bases between. Germline values: CDR1 MDHEN, CDR2 SYDVKM. The CDR3 covers 16 residues. This CDR3 reads CASSPPGSSYNSPLHF. DNA of the CDR3: TGTGCCAGCAGTCCCCCGGGAAGCTCCTATAATTCACCCCTCCACTTT.

The rearrangement joins TRBV18 to TRBJ1-2; possibly TRBD1 for D (5 bases). Germline lookup yields CDR1 KGHSH and CDR2 LQKENI. This CDR3 has 15 residues. V was shortened by 4 bases and J by 8 bases, with 20 bases between the two germline ends. This CDR3 is CASSRSPGAAKGYTF. CDR3 coding DNA: TGTGCCAGCTCACGCAGCCCCGGGGCCGCGAAGGGCTACACCTTC.

The table lists this clone with many counts. The chain recombines TRBV29-1 with TRBJ1-1; no definite D call. The V end was cut by 6 bases, the J end by 5 bases, with 10 bases between. CDR1 and CDR2 from the germline V gene are SQVTM and ANQGSEA. The CDR3 sequence is 11 residues long. CDR3 loop: CSVSGWTEAFF. CDR3 bases: TGCAGCGTGTCGGGTTGGACTGAAGCTTTCTTT. Full variable domain (rest looked up from reference TRBV29-1 and TRBJ1-1): SAVISQKPSRDICQRGTSLTIQCQVDSQVTMMFWYRQQPGQSLTLIATANQGSEATYESGFVIDKFPISRPNLTFSTLTVSNMSPEDSSIYLCSVSGWTEAFFGQGTRLTVV.

This clone was counted a few times. V usage is TRBV30 and J usage is TRBJ2-1; the D gene is possibly TRBD1 (5 bases). Germline V CDR1 and CDR2: GTSNPN, SVGIG (reference sequence). CDR3 length: 12 amino acids. The germline V and J ends were trimmed by 2 bases and 10 bases, with 12 bases remaining between them. The CDR3 nucleotides are TGTGCCTGGAGTCCCTTAACAGGCGAGCAGTTCTTC. This encodes CAWSPLTGEQFF.

The CDR3 DNA sequence: TGTGCCAGCAGCTCGCGAACTAGCGGGAGATTCTATGAGCAGTTCTTC. It translates to CASSSRTSGRFYEQFF. The rearrangement joins TRBV7-2 to TRBJ2-1, with TRBD2 identical over 11 bases. This CDR3 comprises 16 residues. The trim removed 4 bases at V and 8 bases at J, leaving 10 bases unmatched. In germline, CDR1 is SGHTA, CDR2 FQGNSA.